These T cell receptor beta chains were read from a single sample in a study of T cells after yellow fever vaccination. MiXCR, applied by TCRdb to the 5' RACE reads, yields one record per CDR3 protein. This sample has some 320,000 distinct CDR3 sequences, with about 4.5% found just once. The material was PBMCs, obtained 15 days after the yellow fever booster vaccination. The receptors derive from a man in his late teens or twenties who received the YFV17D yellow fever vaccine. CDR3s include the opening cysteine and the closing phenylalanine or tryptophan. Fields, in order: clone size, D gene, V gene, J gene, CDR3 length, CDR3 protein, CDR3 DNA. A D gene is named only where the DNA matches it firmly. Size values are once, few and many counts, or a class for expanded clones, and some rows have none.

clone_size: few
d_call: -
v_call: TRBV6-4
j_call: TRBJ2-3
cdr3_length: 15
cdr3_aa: CASSDRAASTDTQYF
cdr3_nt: TGTGCCAGCAGTGACCGTGCAGCTAGCACAGATACGCAGTATTTT

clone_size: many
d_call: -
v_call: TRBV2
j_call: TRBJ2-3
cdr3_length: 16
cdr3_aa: CASRLNGWGSPDTQYF
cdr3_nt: TGTGCCAGCAGACTCAACGGTTGGGGGTCCCCAGATACGCAGTATTTT

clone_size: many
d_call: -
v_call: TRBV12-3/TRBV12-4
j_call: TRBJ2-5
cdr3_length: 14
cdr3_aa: CASSTRGAGETQYF
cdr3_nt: TGTGCCAGCAGTACCCGGGGGGCCGGAGAGACCCAGTACTTC

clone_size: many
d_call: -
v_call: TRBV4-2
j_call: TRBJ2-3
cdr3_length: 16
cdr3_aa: CASSQADPGWTDTQYF
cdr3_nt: TGTGCCAGCAGCCAAGCCGACCCCGGTTGGACAGATACGCAGTATTTT

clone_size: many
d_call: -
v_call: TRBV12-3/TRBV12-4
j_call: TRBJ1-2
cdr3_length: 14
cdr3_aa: CASSFSMDGGGYTF
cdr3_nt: TGTGCCAGCAGTTTCTCGATGGACGGAGGCGGCTACACCTTC

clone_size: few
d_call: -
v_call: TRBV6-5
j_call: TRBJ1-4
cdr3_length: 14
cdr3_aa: CASSSEQGNEKLFF
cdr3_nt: TGTGCCAGCAGTTCAGAACAGGGTAATGAAAAACTGTTTTTT

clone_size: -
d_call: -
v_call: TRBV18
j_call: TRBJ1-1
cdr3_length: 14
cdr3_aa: CASSPDLQNTEAFF
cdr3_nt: TGTGCCAGCTCACCCGACCTACAGAACACTGAAGCTTTCTTT

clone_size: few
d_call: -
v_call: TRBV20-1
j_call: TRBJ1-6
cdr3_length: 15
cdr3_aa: CSARGMDLPATPLHF
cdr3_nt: TGCAGTGCTAGGGGAATGGATCTGCCAGCCACACCCCTCCACTTT

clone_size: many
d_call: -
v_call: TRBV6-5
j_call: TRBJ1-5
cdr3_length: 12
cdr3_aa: CASSYNNQPQHF
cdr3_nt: TGTGCCAGCAGTTACAATAATCAGCCCCAGCATTTT

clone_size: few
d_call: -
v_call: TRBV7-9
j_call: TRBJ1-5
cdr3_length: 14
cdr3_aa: CASSSGPHNQPQHF
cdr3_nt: TGTGCCAGCAGCTCAGGCCCCCACAATCAGCCCCAGCATTTT

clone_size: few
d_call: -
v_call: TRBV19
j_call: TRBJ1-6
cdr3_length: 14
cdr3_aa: CASSTQVYNSPLHF
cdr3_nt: TGTGCCAGTAGTACCCAGGTCTATAATTCACCCCTCCACTTT

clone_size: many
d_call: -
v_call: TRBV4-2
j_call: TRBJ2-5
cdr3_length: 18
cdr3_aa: CASSQVPAAGLAQETQYF
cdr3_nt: TGTGCCAGCAGCCAAGTCCCTGCAGCGGGTCTAGCGCAAGAGACCCAGTACTTC

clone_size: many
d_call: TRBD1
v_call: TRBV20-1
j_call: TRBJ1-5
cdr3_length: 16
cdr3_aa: CSAPGLGTASNQPQHF
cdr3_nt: TGCAGTGCTCCAGGCTTGGGGACAGCAAGCAATCAGCCCCAGCATTTT

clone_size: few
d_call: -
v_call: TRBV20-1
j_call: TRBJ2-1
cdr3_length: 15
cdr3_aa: CSALLLGDSYNEQFF
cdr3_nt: TGCAGTGCCCTCCTGTTGGGGGACTCCTACAATGAGCAGTTCTTC

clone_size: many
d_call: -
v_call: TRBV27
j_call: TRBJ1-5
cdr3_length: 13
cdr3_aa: CASSLSGGQPQHF
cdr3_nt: TGTGCCAGCAGTTTATCGGGGGGTCAGCCCCAGCATTTT

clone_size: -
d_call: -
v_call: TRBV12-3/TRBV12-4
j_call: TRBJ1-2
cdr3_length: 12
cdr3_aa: CASSPTVIGYTF
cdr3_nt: TGTGCCAGCAGCCCGACAGTAATCGGCTACACCTTC

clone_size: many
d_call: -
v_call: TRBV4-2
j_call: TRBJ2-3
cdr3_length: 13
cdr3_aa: CASSHNPTDTQYF
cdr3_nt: TGTGCCAGCAGCCACAACCCCACAGATACGCAGTATTTT

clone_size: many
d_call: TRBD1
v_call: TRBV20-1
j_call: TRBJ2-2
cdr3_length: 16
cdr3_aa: CSARGRWTGMAGELFF
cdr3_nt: TGCAGTGCTAGAGGTCGATGGACAGGGATGGCCGGGGAGCTGTTTTTT